These 4 T cell receptor beta chains were all obtained from the same sample, sequenced in a study of cytomegalovirus exposure and HLA in healthy donors. The PCR ran on 60 Vbeta and 13 Jbeta primers. Assay used: immunoSEQ multiplex PCR; TCRdb lists only in-frame clones, some missing. Among approximately 190,000 clones listed, 84% were seen once. The sequenced sample was PBMCs. These receptors originate from a woman between 45 and 65 years old in good health and CMV-seropositive.

This clone was observed a few times. The chain carries TRBV11-2 and TRBJ2-1; possibly TRBD2 for D (7 bases). The CDR3 contains 15 residues. Germline CDR1 reads SGHAT; CDR2 reads FQNNGV. Trimming took off 0 bases at V and 4 bases at J, with 10 bases between the two ends. DNA for the CDR3: TGTGCCAGCAGCTTAGAAGAGGGGGGGTACAATGAGCAGTTCTTC. Protein sequence: CASSLEEGGYNEQFF.

The chain carries TRBV5-6 and TRBJ2-6; no clear D gene. V lost 4 bases to trimming and J lost 0 bases, with 11 bases between them. The CDR3 sequence is 16 residues long. CDR1 SGHDT and CDR2 YYEEEE come from the germline V gene. CDR3 loop: CASSLRSSSGANVLTF. The CDR3 DNA reads as TGTGCCAGCAGCCTCCGGTCTTCCTCTGGGGCCAACGTCCTGACTTTC.

This clone was seen once. The CDR3, as DNA: TGTGCCAGCAGCCAAGGACGCGCGGGGGGAGCTTTCTTT. Amino acid sequence: CASSQGRAGGAFF. The chain has TRBV6-6 and TRBJ1-1; TRBD1 is a possible D gene (5 bases). The V end was cut by 6 bases, the J end by 10 bases, with 18 bases between. CDR1 MNHNY and CDR2 SVGAGI come from the germline V gene (reference sequence). The CDR3 runs to 13 residues.

The rearrangement uses TRBV29-1 and TRBJ1-2; D possibly corresponds to TRBD1 (5 bases). Trimming took 5 bases from V and 8 from J, leaving 12 bases between them. This CDR3 is 11 amino acids long. Germline CDR1 and CDR2: SQVTM and ANQGSEA. The CDR3 sequence: CSVRGGEGYTF. In nucleotides, the CDR3 is TGCAGCGTTAGGGGCGGGGAAGGCTACACCTTC.